The rows below give T cell receptor beta chains drawn from one sample of a study of blood T cell repertoires in COVID-19. Libraries were prepared by immunoSEQ multiplex PCR; TCRdb keeps only in-frame clonotypes and omits some of them. The data hold around 150,000 clones, with roughly four fifths observed a single time. The sample consisted of peripheral blood. All receptors derive from a human donor in a cohort sampled during active COVID-19. The CDR3 runs from the conserved cysteine through the conserved F or W. The D gene is left open where the match is weak. The size of a clone is reported for some rows only, either as once, few or many, or as a class for expanded clones.

TRBD2	TRBV11-3	TRBJ2-2	.	CASSRTGLAGGNTGELFF	TGTGCCAGCAGCCGAACGGGACTAGCGGGGGGGAACACCGGGGAGCTGTTTTTT
TRBD2	TRBV2	TRBJ2-1	.	CASSEAGRGGIRSSYNEQFF	TGTGCCAGCAGTGAAGCGGGGCGGGGGGGTATCCGAAGCTCCTACAATGAGCAGTTCTTC
.	TRBV6-5	TRBJ2-2	few	CASSRTANTGELFF	TGTGCCAGCAGTAGGACTGCGAACACCGGGGAGCTGTTTTTT
.	TRBV6-6	TRBJ2-3	.	CASSPELSGLLTDTQYF	TGTGCCAGCAGTCCCGAGTTGAGCGGGCTGCTCACAGATACGCAGTATTTT
.	TRBV9	TRBJ1-5	once	CASSPRGINQPQHF	TGTGCCAGCAGCCCACGGGGTATCAATCAGCCCCAGCATTTT
.	TRBV28	TRBJ1-4	.	CASSLLNEKLFF	TGTGCCAGCAGTTTACTTAATGAAAAACTGTTTTTT
.	TRBV24-1	TRBJ2-2	.	CATSDGRGNTGELFF	TGTGCCACCAGTGATGGGCGGGGGAACACCGGGGAGCTGTTTTTT
.	TRBV2	TRBJ1-2	.	CASRAVGQNYGYTF	TGTGCCAGCAGGGCCGTGGGCCAAAACTATGGCTACACCTTC
TRBD2	TRBV7-9	TRBJ2-5	.	CASSSTSALQETQYF	TGTGCCAGCAGCTCCACTAGCGCGCTGCAAGAGACCCAGTACTTC
TRBD1	TRBV11-3	TRBJ2-7	.	CASSWDRGREQYF	TGTGCCAGCAGCTGGGACAGGGGACGCGAGCAGTACTTC
TRBD2	TRBV7-8	TRBJ2-5	.	CASSQGGLAGARTQYF	TGTGCCAGCAGCCAGGGGGGACTAGCGGGGGCCAGGACCCAGTACTTC
.	TRBV11-3	TRBJ1-5	once	CASSSRPTWSNQPQHF	TGTGCCAGCAGCTCCCGCCCGACATGGAGCAATCAGCCCCAGCATTTT
TRBD1	TRBV9	TRBJ2-7	.	CASSVGPGMGQSKPYEQYF	TGTGCCAGCAGCGTAGGACCCGGGATGGGACAGAGCAAACCCTACGAGCAGTACTTC
.	TRBV6-5	TRBJ2-7	.	CASSLEWSTSYEQYF	TGTGCCAGCAGTCTAGAATGGAGTACATCCTACGAGCAGTACTTC
TRBD2	TRBV4-2	TRBJ2-3	.	CASSHVLAGRPTDTQYF	TGTGCCAGCAGCCATGTACTAGCGGGGAGACCCACAGATACGCAGTATTTT
TRBD1	TRBV15	TRBJ2-3	.	CATSITGVGALTDTQYF	TGTGCCACCAGCATTACAGGGGTGGGGGCCTTAACAGATACGCAGTATTTT
TRBD1	TRBV10-3	TRBJ1-6	few	CAINKDGQGFSPLHF	TGTGCCATCAATAAAGACGGACAGGGGTTTTCACCCCTCCACTTT
.	TRBV7-2	TRBJ1-1	once	CASSPGVGDQAFF	TGTGCCAGCAGCCCAGGGGTTGGGGACCAAGCTTTCTTT
.	TRBV28	TRBJ1-5	.	CASSITLAYQPQHF	TGTGCCAGCAGCATCACACTAGCCTATCAGCCCCAGCATTTT
TRBD1	TRBV7-9	TRBJ1-3	.	CASSLGTGASGNTIYF	TGTGCCAGCAGCCTGGGGACAGGAGCCTCTGGAAACACCATATATTTT
.	TRBV4-3	TRBJ1-6	.	CASSQDLNRGFSYNSPLHF	TGCGCCAGCAGCCAAGATCTAAATAGGGGTTTTTCCTATAATTCACCCCTCCACTTT
TRBD2	TRBV9	TRBJ2-5	.	CASSVGITGGQETQYF	TGTGCCAGCAGCGTAGGGATAACGGGGGGCCAAGAGACCCAGTACTTC
TRBD2	TRBV3-1/TRBV3-2	TRBJ2-3	.	CASSQDKGLVGTDTQYF	TGTGCCAGCAGCCAAGACAAGGGACTAGTCGGCACAGATACGCAGTATTTT
TRBD2	TRBV7-3	TRBJ2-5	.	CASSPLGLAGGQETQYF	TGTGCCAGCAGCCCCCTGGGACTAGCGGGGGGGCAAGAGACCCAGTACTTC
.	TRBV9	TRBJ1-2	.	CASSYGGGPYGYTF	TGCGCCAGCAGCTATGGGGGGGGGCCCTATGGCTACACCTTC
TRBD2	TRBV5-1	TRBJ2-5	once	CASSLMGLAGGAETQYF	TGCGCCAGCAGCTTAATGGGACTAGCGGGGGGTGCGGAGACCCAGTACTTC
TRBD2	TRBV3-1/TRBV3-2	TRBJ2-3	.	CASKVGLVQYF	TGTGCCAGCAAGGTGGGACTAGTACAGTATTTT
.	TRBV6-6	TRBJ1-1	.	CASSYSAVNTEAFF	TGTGCCAGCAGTTACTCCGCAGTCAACACTGAAGCTTTCTTT
.	TRBV18	TRBJ2-2	.	CASSPVQGTGELFF	TGTGCCAGCTCACCAGTCCAGGGTACCGGGGAGCTGTTTTTT
.	TRBV28	TRBJ1-4	.	CASTTASRTNEKLFF	TGTGCCAGCACCACCGCATCTAGAACTAATGAAAAACTGTTTTTT
.	TRBV7-3	TRBJ1-3	.	CASSQGSGNTIYF	TGTGCCAGCAGCCAGGGTTCTGGAAACACCATATATTTT
.	TRBV6-5	TRBJ2-1	.	CASTGGGARNEQFF	TGTGCCAGCACCGGTGGGGGGGCCCGGAATGAGCAGTTCTTC
.	TRBV5-4	TRBJ1-6	.	CASSLQGQQGSPLHF	TGTGCCAGCAGCCTGCAGGGGCAGCAGGGTTCACCCCTCCACTTT
.	TRBV3-1/TRBV3-2	TRBJ2-5	.	CASSQEPPKGETQYF	TGTGCCAGCAGCCAAGAACCCCCTAAGGGGGAGACCCAGTACTTC
TRBD2	TRBV5-4	TRBJ2-7	.	CASSRGLAGISGSYEQYF	TGTGCCAGCAGCCGGGGACTAGCGGGGATATCCGGCTCCTACGAGCAGTACTTC
.	TRBV29-1	TRBJ1-1	few	CSAQQGLFTEAFF	TGCAGCGCTCAGCAGGGGCTGTTCACTGAAGCTTTCTTT
TRBD1	TRBV27	TRBJ2-2	.	CASSRRGQGRTGELFF	TGTGCCAGCAGCCGCAGGGGGCAGGGTCGCACCGGGGAGCTGTTTTTT
.	TRBV29-1	TRBJ1-2	.	CSVEERGNLAYGYTF	TGCAGCGTTGAAGAGAGAGGAAACCTCGCCTATGGCTACACCTTC
.	TRBV11-3	TRBJ2-1	.	CASSESDNEQFF	TGTGCCAGCAGCGAATCAGACAATGAGCAGTTCTTC
.	TRBV14	TRBJ1-3	.	CASSQLRAGNTIYF	TGTGCCAGCAGCCAACTCAGGGCTGGAAACACCATATATTTT
.	TRBV5-5	TRBJ2-2	.	CASSLAVNTGELFF	TGTGCCAGCAGCTTGGCCGTCAACACCGGGGAGCTGTTTTTT
TRBD2	TRBV6-1	TRBJ2-1	.	CASSEGPPGGPYNEQFF	TGTGCCAGCAGTGAAGGACCCCCGGGGGGACCCTACAATGAGCAGTTCTTC
.	TRBV6-5	TRBJ1-6	.	CASSPGQLNNSPLHF	TGTGCCAGCAGTCCCGGACAGCTAAATAATTCACCCCTCCACTTT
TRBD1	TRBV6-5	TRBJ1-6	.	CASSPGQGGSPLHF	TGTGCCAGCAGTCCAGGACAGGGTGGGTCACCCCTCCACTTT
TRBD2	TRBV5-1	TRBJ2-7	.	CASSLAGGEYEQYF	TGCGCCAGCAGCTTGGCGGGGGGGGAGTACGAGCAGTACTTC
.	TRBV27	TRBJ1-1	.	CASRPGGLNTEAFF	TGTGCCAGCAGACCGGGGGGATTGAACACTGAAGCTTTCTTT